The next 13 T cell receptor beta chains were all read from a single sample in a study of CD8+CD57+ T cells in acquired aplastic anemia. An expansion of CD8+CD57+ cells by flow cytometry had been shown in patients chosen for sequencing. The study profiled TCR beta VDJ and CDR3 using genomic DNA as template. TCRdb re-called the reads with MiXCR, one entry per CDR3 protein. The sample yields about 250,000 distinct CDR3 sequences, around half seen once. Sequenced: sorted CD4+, CD8+, or CD8+CD57+ T cells (not recorded which) from PBMCs. These receptors all come from a human donor with aplastic anemia.

This clonotype has a handful of counts. The chain combines TRBV28 with TRBJ2-7; D remains unclear. V shed 7 bases and J shed 5 bases, with 12 bases lying between them. The germline CDR1 and CDR2 sequences are MDHEN and SYDVKM. The CDR3 is 12 amino acids. The CDR3 DNA reads TGTGCCAGCAAGCGTAGGAATAACGAGCAGTACTTC. It encodes CASKRRNNEQYF.

The chain carries TRBV7-2 and TRBJ2-5; TRBD1 agrees at 7 bases. Unmatched junction bases numbered 12, after V lost 5 bases and J lost 0 bases. The germline gives CDR1 SGHTA, CDR2 FQGNSA. The CDR3 has 17 residues. In nucleotides, the CDR3 is TGTGCCAGCAGCAACAGAAACAGGGGACCCAACCAAGAGACCCAGTACTTC. Protein: CASSNRNRGPNQETQYF.

Concerning this clonotype: No conserved phenylalanine or tryptophan is present at the end of the CDR3, so a read error is the likely explanation. The chain joins TRBV7-3 to TRBJ2-7, with D tentatively TRBD1 or TRBD2 (6 bases each). CDR3 size: 13 residues. The germline V gene encodes CDR1 SGHTA and CDR2 FQGTGA. V lost 5 bases and J 5 bases, leaving 13 bases between the germline ends. The CDR3 spells CASSPRGDNEQYS. CDR3 in DNA: TGTGCCAGCAGCCCGAGGGGGGATAACGAGCAGTACTCC.

The J gene is TRBJ2-5, the V gene TRBV25-1, with TRBD1 as a possible D gene (6 bases). The CDR3 has 15 residues. Germline assignment: CDR1 MGHDK and CDR2 SYGVNS. V lost 1 base, J lost 2 bases, and 11 bases lay in between. The CDR3: CASSEFTGIQETQYF. CDR3 DNA sequence: TGTGCCAGCAGTGAATTTACAGGGATACAAGAGACCCAGTACTTC.

This chain links TRBV19 with TRBJ2-5; D call uncertain. Trimming removed 3 bases at V and 2 bases at J, with 7 bases between. Germline CDR1 and CDR2: LNHDA and SQIVND (reference sequence). This CDR3 region has 13 residues. CDR3 in amino acids: CASSIGIQETQYF. The CDR3 nucleotides are TGTGCCAGTAGTATTGGGATACAAGAGACCCAGTACTTC. Full variable domain (outside the CDR3, taken from reference TRBV19 and TRBJ2-5): DGGITQSPKYLFRKEGQNVTLSCEQNLNHDAMYWYRQDPGQGLRLIYYSQIVNDFQKGDIAEGYSVSREKKESFPLTVTSAQKNPTAFYLCASSIGIQETQYFGPGTRLLVL.

The chain recombines TRBV10-2 with TRBJ2-7; D remains unclear. V was shortened by 0 bases and J by 6 bases, with 15 bases between the two germline ends. Germline loops: CDR1 WSHSY, CDR2 SAAADI. This CDR3 is built from 15 residues. The CDR3 nucleotides are TGCGCCAGCAGTGAGTCAGCCCTTCAAGGCCCCGAGCAGTACTTC. As protein: CASSESALQGPEQYF.

This clonotype was recorded many times. The chain has TRBV7-3 and TRBJ2-1, with 10 nucleotides matching TRBD2. The CDR3 spans 15 residues. Germline V gives CDR1 SGHTA, CDR2 FQGTGA. Trimming cost V 6 bases and J 1 base; bases outside gene matches: 3. The CDR3 DNA reads as TGTGCCAGCAGGTCTAGCGGGAGTTCCTACAATGAGCAGTTCTTC. Translation gives CASRSSGSSYNEQFF.

The table lists this clonotype with a few counts. J is TRBJ2-1 and V is TRBV6-4; possible D gene TRBD2, 6 bases. Deletions cut 5 bases from V and 7 bases from J, with 9 bases between. The CDR3 spans 12 residues. Germline values: CDR1 MRHNA, CDR2 SNTAGT. CDR3 bases: TGTGCCAGCAGTTTGACTAGAAATGAGCAGTTCTTC. Its translation: CASSLTRNEQFF.

This rearrangement joins TRBV7-2 to TRBJ1-1, with 7 bases lining up with TRBD1. V lost 5 bases to trimming and J lost 10 bases; unmatched junction nucleotides: 16. CDR3 length: 15 residues. The germline gives CDR1 SGHTA, CDR2 FQGNSA. CDR3 bases: TGTGCCAGCAGCCTATACGAACCAGGGGGGTTGGGAGCTTTCTTT. It encodes CASSLYEPGGLGAFF.

This clonotype was seen a handful of times. Possible read error: a much larger clone is one base away. The chain links TRBV5-1 to TRBJ2-5; 8 bases line up with TRBD2. Looked up from germline, CDR1 is SGHRS and CDR2 is YFSETQ. J was trimmed by 5 bases and V by 0 bases; bases with no gene match: 15. The length of the CDR3 is 18 residues. The CDR3 loop reads CASSLASGSRIVGETQYF. The CDR3 coding sequence is TGCGCCAGCAGCTTGGCCAGCGGGAGTAGGATAGTTGGGGAGACCCAGTACTTC.

The J gene is TRBJ1-5, the V gene TRBV29-1; D is undetermined. Per the germline V gene, CDR1 is SQVTM and CDR2 is ANQGSEA. This CDR3 region has 13 residues. Between the trimmed V and J ends, which lost 8 bases and 2 bases, there was a span of 13 bases. DNA for the CDR3: TGCAGCCCTCAAGTTGAGGGCAATCAGCCCCAGCATTTT. As protein: CSPQVEGNQPQHF.

There are many counts of this clonotype. The chain employs TRBV9 and TRBJ2-7, with TRBD2 identical over 8 bases. With 1 base clipped from V and 5 bases from J, the junction kept 8 bases outside the gene matches. This CDR3 is built from 15 residues. Germline-derived CDR1 and CDR2 are SGDLS and YYNGEE. The CDR3 loop reads CASSVRQGLADEQYF. The CDR3 coding sequence is TGTGCCAGCAGCGTAAGGCAAGGACTAGCTGACGAGCAGTACTTC.

The chain has TRBV20-1 and TRBJ1-1, with a weak D call TRBD1 (5 bases). CDR1 is DFQATT, CDR2 SNEGSKA, per germline (reference sequence). This CDR3 contains 15 residues. V was pared by 1 base and J by 3 bases, with 15 bases between. This CDR3 is CSARVLGHRDTEAFF. DNA for the CDR3: TGCAGTGCTAGAGTGCTGGGGCATCGGGACACTGAAGCTTTCTTT.